This T cell receptor (beta chain) originates from a study of STAT5B mutations in CD4+ large granular lymphocyte leukemia. Notes on the study in general: 8/27 top patient clones versus 2/35 control clones were TRBV06-family.

Regarding this clone: Its antigen is not identified.

The method was immunoSEQ multiplex PCR; TCRdb's version includes in-frame clones alone and lacks a portion of them. The profile covers 8,100 or so clones, with about 70% appearing a single time and roughly 66% taken by the ten largest. The CDR3 has 14 amino acids. Germline V CDR1 and CDR2: MNHNY, SVGAGI (reference sequence). V gave up 4 bases and J gave up 1 base; unmatched junction bases: 1. This chain connects TRBV6-6 to TRBJ1-1; TRBD1 matches 9 bases. The sequenced sample was PBMCs. The sequence was collected from an older woman with CD4+ T-cell large granular lymphocyte leukemia. CDR3 sequence: CASSSTGGNTEAFF. The CDR3 DNA follows: TGTGCCAGCAGTTCGACAGGGGGGAACACTGAAGCTTTCTTT.